Following are 27 T cell receptor beta chains from one sample sequenced in a study of T cell repertoires in cytomegalovirus infection. Each CDR3 protein is one row after TCRdb ran MiXCR on the reads. Here the sample spans about 360,000 distinct CDR3 sequences, about a sixth being singletons. Sequenced: PBMCs. The origin of the receptors is a human donor in good health (CMV status not recorded). Some clones in this sample may be carry-over from other donors' samples.

This clonotype was observed at least ten times. V gene TRBV7-2 combines with J gene TRBJ1-2; D not resolved. The germline gives CDR1 SGHTA, CDR2 FQGNSA. There are 14 residues in the CDR3. The germline V and J ends were trimmed by 5 bases and 6 bases, with 16 bases remaining between them. CDR3 in amino acids: CASSGGEWSHGYTF. The CDR3 nucleotides are TGTGCCAGCAGCGGAGGCGAGTGGAGCCATGGCTACACCTTC.

The table lists this clonotype with many counts. This chain joins TRBV6-1 and TRBJ2-1; 10 nucleotides align to TRBD2. V shed 5 bases, J shed 2 bases, and the junction held 3 bases outside the gene matches. The CDR3 totals 15 residues. Germline lookup yields CDR1 MNHNS and CDR2 SASEGT. The CDR3, as DNA: TGTGCCAGCAGTCATACTAGCGGGGCCTACAATGAGCAGTTCTTC. This codes for CASSHTSGAYNEQFF.

This clonotype has ten or more counts. This sequence joins TRBV7-2 and TRBJ2-3; D is unresolved. CDR3 length: 13 amino acids. CDR1 is SGHTA, CDR2 FQGNSA, per germline. V lost 5 bases to trimming and J lost 5 bases, with 11 bases between them. The DNA of the CDR3 is TGTGCCAGCAGCCCCCGCCTGAGAGATACGCAGTATTTT. Translation gives CASSPRLRDTQYF.

This clonotype was detected only a few times. The rearrangement links TRBV5-4 to TRBJ2-3; 8 bases are a match to TRBD2. This CDR3 contains 14 residues. Germline V CDR1 and CDR2: SGHNT, YYREEE (reference sequence). J lost 6 bases, V lost 1 base, and 4 bases had no gene match. The CDR3 DNA reads as TGTGCCAGCAGCTTGACTAGCGGTTACGATACGCAGTATTTT. Its protein is CASSLTSGYDTQYF.

This CDR3 is CASSPIGDQNTEAFF. The CDR3 DNA sequence: TGTGCCAGCAGCCCAATCGGGGACCAGAACACTGAAGCTTTCTTT. The chain couples TRBV7-9 to TRBJ1-1; D is perhaps TRBD1 (5 bases). V was cut by 5 bases and J by 1 base, with 14 bases left in between. The germline gives CDR1 SEHNR, CDR2 FQNEAQ (reference sequence). The CDR3 is 15 amino acids.

This clonotype was found once. The rearrangement links TRBV5-6 to TRBJ2-5, with D perhaps being TRBD1 or TRBD2 (5 bases each). The V gene lost 4 bases and the J gene lost 2 bases, with 18 bases spanning the gap. There are 16 residues in the CDR3. Germline V gene sequence: CDR1 SGHDT, CDR2 YYEEEE. The CDR3, as DNA: TGTGCCAGCAGCACCCTCTCCGGGACGGGTCAAGAGACCCAGTACTTC. Amino acids: CASSTLSGTGQETQYF.

The genes are TRBV6-6 and TRBJ2-5; 10 bases align to TRBD2. V lost 6 bases and J lost 7; bases outside the gene matches: 11. CDR1 and CDR2 (germline): MNHNY, SVGAGI (reference sequence). The CDR3 covers 15 residues. As DNA, the CDR3 is TGTGCCAGCAGCCCCTCGGGGGCTAGCGGGGGGACCCAGTACTTC. It specifies CASSPSGASGGTQYF.

There are a few counts of this clonotype. The chain joins TRBV4-2 to TRBJ1-1; D unresolved. Trimming cost V 2 bases and J 7 bases, with 17 bases left between them. Germline CDR1 is LGHNA and CDR2 is YNFKEQ. The CDR3 sequence is 15 residues long. CDR3 residues: CASSQFWPETGEAFF. The CDR3 DNA follows: TGTGCCAGCAGCCAATTCTGGCCGGAAACGGGTGAAGCTTTCTTT.

This clonotype was seen at least ten times. V and J are TRBV7-2 and TRBJ2-3; D is undetermined. The CDR3 sequence is 16 residues long. Trimming pared 1 base from V and 3 bases from J, leaving 14 bases between. Looked up from germline, CDR1 is SGHTA and CDR2 is FQGNSA. The CDR3 DNA reads as TGTGCCAGCAGCTTAGATCCAGTTGGTGGGACAGATACGCAGTATTTT. Translation: CASSLDPVGGTDTQYF. Complete variable domain (other parts from reference TRBV7-2 and TRBJ2-3): GAGVSQSPSNKVTEKGKDVELRCDPISGHTALYWYRQSLGQGLEFLIYFQGNSAPDKSGLPSDRFSAERTGGSVSTLTIQRTQQEDSAVYLCASSLDPVGGTDTQYFGPGTRLTVL.

The V gene is TRBV29-1, the J gene TRBJ2-7; D not resolved. Germline lookup yields CDR1 SQVTM and CDR2 ANQGSEA. The CDR3 is made up of 13 amino acids. V lost 7 bases and J 0 bases, leaving 13 bases between the germline ends. This chain's CDR3 is CSAILESSYEQYF. In nucleotides, the CDR3 is TGCAGCGCTATCCTAGAGAGCTCCTACGAGCAGTACTTC.

This clonotype has ten or more counts. The chain links TRBV12-3 or TRBV12-4 to TRBJ2-6, with 8 positions matching TRBD1. V shed 4 bases and J 9 bases; nucleotides not matched to a gene: 8. The CDR3 totals 15 residues. CDR3 sequence (DNA): TGTGCCAGCAGTTCCTCTTTGGGACAGGTCAACGTCCTGACTTTC. Protein product: CASSSSLGQVNVLTF.

This clonotype has a count of ten or more. The CDR3 here is CASSPHNSGNTIYF. The CDR3 DNA reads TGTGCCAGCAGCCCCCACAACTCTGGAAACACCATATATTTT. The gene calls are TRBV12-3 or TRBV12-4 and TRBJ1-3; D unclear. The CDR3 totals 14 residues. With 6 bases removed from V and 0 bases from J, the gap between germline ends came to 9 bases.

In this sample, this clonotype turned up many times. The chain uses TRBV19 and TRBJ2-1; D is perhaps TRBD1 (6 bases). V shed 5 bases and J shed 3 bases, with 17 bases lying between them. Germline assignment: CDR1 LNHDA and CDR2 SQIVND (reference sequence). The CDR3 totals 16 residues. CDR3 sequence reads: CASSVTGTPGYNEQFF. As DNA, the CDR3 is TGTGCCAGTAGTGTAACCGGGACACCAGGCTACAATGAGCAGTTCTTC.

This clonotype was seen at least ten times. This chain connects TRBV7-2 to TRBJ1-4; 7 nucleotides line up with TRBD1. The CDR3 runs to 15 residues. Germline V gene lookup returns CDR1 SGHTA and CDR2 FQGNSA. The V and J ends lost 5 bases and 0 bases, in that order; junction bases with no gene match: 3. DNA for the CDR3: TGTGCCAGCAGCCCCACAGGGGCAACTAATGAAAAACTGTTTTTT. Its protein is CASSPTGATNEKLFF.

This rearrangement joins TRBV19 to TRBJ2-1, with 9 bases aligning to TRBD1. The germline CDR1 and CDR2 sequences are LNHDA and SQIVND (reference sequence). The length of the CDR3 is 14 residues. J lost 6 bases, V lost 4 bases, and 4 bases had no gene match. The CDR3 loop reads CASSKTGGINEQFF. CDR3 coding DNA: TGTGCCAGTAGTAAGACAGGGGGGATCAATGAGCAGTTCTTC.

This clonotype came up a few times. J is TRBJ2-5 and V is TRBV7-2; no firm D call. There are 14 residues in the CDR3. The V gene's germline CDR1 is SGHTA and CDR2 FQGNSA. V shed 5 bases and J shed 5 bases, with 15 bases lying between them. This CDR3 reads CASSAAKASETQYF. As DNA, the CDR3 is TGTGCCAGCAGCGCCGCCAAGGCGAGCGAGACCCAGTACTTC.

The chain links TRBV5-1 to TRBJ2-1, with TRBD1 as a possible D gene (6 bases). Germline values: CDR1 SGHRS, CDR2 YFSETQ. The V end was cut by 4 bases, the J end by 7 bases, with 9 bases between. This CDR3 has 12 residues. The CDR3 spells CASSVTGNEQFF. The CDR3 region has the DNA TGCGCCAGCAGCGTAACAGGGAATGAGCAGTTCTTC.

The CDR3 DNA sequence: TGTGCCAGCAGTCCCCGACTAGCGGCGAACACCGGGGAGCTGTTTTTT. It translates to CASSPRLAANTGELFF. The V and J genes are TRBV12-3 or TRBV12-4 and TRBJ2-2, with 9 bases lining up with TRBD2. This CDR3 has 16 residues. Germline trimming cut 5 bases from V and 0 bases from J; bases unmatched to any gene: 4.

The rearrangement joins TRBV20-1 to TRBJ2-1; no clear D. CDR1 and CDR2 (germline): DFQATT, SNEGSKA (reference sequence). Trimming left V 0 bases short and J 10 bases short, with 16 bases between. The CDR3 runs to 14 residues. The CDR3 here is CSARDILVIAEQFF. CDR3 bases: TGCAGTGCTAGAGATATCCTAGTCATAGCCGAGCAGTTCTTC.

The chain recombines TRBV7-9 with TRBJ2-3; 11 bases match TRBD2. Trimming cost V 6 bases and J 4 bases; bases outside gene matches: 9. The germline V gene has CDR1 SEHNR and CDR2 FQNEAQ (reference sequence). CDR3 size: 16 residues. CDR3 protein: CASRSTSGGGPDTQYF. The CDR3 DNA reads as TGTGCCAGCAGGTCAACTAGCGGGGGCGGCCCAGATACGCAGTATTTT.

The rearrangement links TRBV20-1 to TRBJ2-5; perhaps TRBD2 as D (6 bases). The germline V gene has CDR1 DFQATT and CDR2 SNEGSKA (reference sequence). CDR3 size: 13 residues. Deletions cut 6 bases from V and 1 base from J, with 12 bases between. The CDR3, as DNA: TGCAGTGCCTTAGCGGAATCCCAAGAGACCCAGTACTTC. This sequence encodes CSALAESQETQYF.

To note about this clonotype: This clone may be a read error of a much larger clone one base away. The chain couples TRBV6-2 or TRBV6-3 to TRBJ2-2, with D unclear. V was trimmed by 10 bases and J by 6 bases, leaving 9 bases between them. This CDR3 is built from 11 residues. The germline CDR1 and CDR2 sequences are MNHEY and SVGEGT. The CDR3 here is CATVAAGELFF. CDR3 in DNA: TGTGCCACCGTGGCAGCCGGGGAGCTGTTTTTT.

This clonotype was counted ten times or more. V gene TRBV7-2 combines with J gene TRBJ2-6; D perhaps matches TRBD1 (5 bases). The CDR3 consists of 16 residues. Trimming took 3 bases from V and 1 from J, leaving 10 bases between them. Germline V CDR1 and CDR2: SGHTA, FQGNSA. Here the CDR3 reads CASSLVPGSGANVLTF. The DNA of the CDR3 is TGTGCCAGCAGCTTGGTCCCAGGGTCTGGGGCCAACGTCCTGACTTTC.

This clonotype appeared a few times. This rearrangement joins TRBV2 to TRBJ2-4; D perhaps matches TRBD1 (6 bases). Germline values: CDR1 SNHLY, CDR2 FYNNEI. V was clipped by 3 bases and J by 0 bases, with 12 bases between them. The CDR3 runs 16 residues. The DNA for the CDR3 is TGTGCCAGCAGTGACTCTAGGACAGTAGCCAAAAACATTCAGTACTTC. It specifies CASSDSRTVAKNIQYF.

The chain uses TRBV5-6 and TRBJ2-1, with D perhaps matching TRBD1 or TRBD2 (5 bases each). Germline CDR1 SGHDT, CDR2 YYEEEE. This CDR3 comprises 14 residues. The ends were cut back, 3 bases at V and 6 bases at J, with 13 bases in the middle. This CDR3 reads CASSSGPWGNEQFF. The CDR3, as DNA: TGTGCCAGCAGCTCGGGACCGTGGGGCAATGAGCAGTTCTTC.

The J gene is TRBJ1-5, the V gene TRBV19; no firm D call. The CDR3 is 13 residues long. The germline gives CDR1 LNHDA, CDR2 SQIVND (reference sequence). CDR3 in DNA: TGTGCTTCCGAGGGAGGTGGGAATCAGCCCCAGCATTTT. It yields the protein CASEGGGNQPQHF.

The V call is TRBV6-5, the J call TRBJ1-5; D may be TRBD1 (5 bases). In germline, CDR1 is MNHEY, CDR2 SVGAGI. The CDR3 runs to 15 residues. V shed 6 bases and J shed 7 bases, with 19 bases lying between them. The CDR3 coding sequence is TGTGCCAGCAGCCGGTCACGGGGCGCGGGCCAGCCCCAGCATTTT. Residues: CASSRSRGAGQPQHF.